The clone carrying this T cell receptor (beta chain) was picked up a small number of times. The antigen is undetermined. The source of the sample is a study of radiotherapy plus CTLA-4 blockade in lung cancer. General study results and limits: Tumor-origin TCR clones grew in blood after radiotherapy plus ipilimumab.

Germline V gives CDR1 WNHNN, CDR2 SYGVQD (reference sequence). CDR3 length: 13 residues. Deletions cut 3 bases from V and 6 bases from J, with 11 bases between. Produced via immunoSEQ multiplex PCR; TCRdb's table is partial and in-frame only. The sample records some 64,000 clones, 60% to 80% being singletons. This sample comprised peripheral blood, obtained from a patient treated with radiotherapy plus ipilimumab. The chain employs TRBV10-1 and TRBJ1-2, with D unclear. This TCR was sampled from a human donor with non-small cell lung cancer who had a complete response to radiotherapy plus ipilimumab. The CDR3 DNA sequence: TGCGCCAGCAGTGACGGTACCCTGAATGGCTACACCTTC. Translation gives CASSDGTLNGYTF.